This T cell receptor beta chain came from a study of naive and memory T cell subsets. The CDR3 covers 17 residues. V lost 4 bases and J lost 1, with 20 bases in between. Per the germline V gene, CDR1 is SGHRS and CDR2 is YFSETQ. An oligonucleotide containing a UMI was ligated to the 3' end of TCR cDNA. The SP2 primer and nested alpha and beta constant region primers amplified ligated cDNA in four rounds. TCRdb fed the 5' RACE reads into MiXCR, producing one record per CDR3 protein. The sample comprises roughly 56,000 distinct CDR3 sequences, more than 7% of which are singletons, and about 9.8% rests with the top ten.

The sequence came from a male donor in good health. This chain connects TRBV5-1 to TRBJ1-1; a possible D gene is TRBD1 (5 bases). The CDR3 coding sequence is TGCGCCAGCAGCCTTATGGCGACGGGAACAGGGAACACTGAAGCTTTCTTT. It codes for CASSLMATGTGNTEAFF.